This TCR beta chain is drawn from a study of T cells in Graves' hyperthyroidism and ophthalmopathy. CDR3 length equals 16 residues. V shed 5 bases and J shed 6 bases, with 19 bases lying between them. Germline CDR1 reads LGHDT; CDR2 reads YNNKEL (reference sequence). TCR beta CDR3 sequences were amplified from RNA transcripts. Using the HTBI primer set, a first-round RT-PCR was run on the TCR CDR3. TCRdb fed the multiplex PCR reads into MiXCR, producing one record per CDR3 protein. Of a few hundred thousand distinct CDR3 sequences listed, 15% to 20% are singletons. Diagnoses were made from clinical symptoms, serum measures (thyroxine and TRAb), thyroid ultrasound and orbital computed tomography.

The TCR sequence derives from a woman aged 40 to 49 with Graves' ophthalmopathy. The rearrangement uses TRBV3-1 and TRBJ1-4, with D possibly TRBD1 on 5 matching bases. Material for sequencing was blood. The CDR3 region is CASSAQGRGQDEKLFF. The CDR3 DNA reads TGTGCCAGCAGCGCTCAGGGACGCGGCCAGGATGAAAAACTGTTTTTT.